Below, 9 T cell receptor beta chains from the same sample are listed, as sequenced in a study of shared clonotypes between healthy human individuals. The method was immunoSEQ multiplex PCR; TCRdb's version includes in-frame clones alone and lacks a portion of them. In the table there are millions of clones, roughly 95% of which are singletons. Naive CD8 populations comprised CD45RO-negative cells positively selected for CCR7, excluding terminally differentiated effector memory CD45RA+ cells. The sample was naive CD8+ T cells sorted from blood. The receptors were gathered from a man between 18 and 35 years old in good health.

In this sample, this clone turned up a few times. The chain combines TRBV7-9 with TRBJ1-1; TRBD1 aligns across 7 bases. Germline V gene data show CDR1 as SEHNR and CDR2 as FQNEAQ (reference sequence). The CDR3 has 13 residues. The J segment lost 4 bases and the V segment lost 7 bases, leaving 6 bases of the junction unmatched. The CDR3 sequence is CASNTQGGTEAFF. In nucleotides, the CDR3 is TGTGCCAGCAACACCCAGGGGGGCACTGAAGCTTTCTTT.

V is TRBV6-1 and J is TRBJ2-1; the match to TRBD2 covers 7 bases. V was pared by 7 bases and J by 5 bases, with 8 bases of the junction left unmatched. This CDR3 has 14 amino acids. Per the germline V gene, CDR1 is MNHNS and CDR2 is SASEGT. The CDR3 bases are TGTGCCAGCACCAGGACTAGGGGAGACAATGAGCAGTTCTTC. This gives the protein CASTRTRGDNEQFF.

Concerning this clone itself: This specimen includes other DNA sequences encoding the same CDR3. This chain connects TRBV13 to TRBJ2-7, with unresolved D. Germline loops: CDR1 PRHDT, CDR2 FYEKMQ (reference sequence). V was cut by 6 bases and J by 0 bases, with 9 bases left in between. The CDR3 spans 13 residues. CDR3 sequence (DNA): TGTGCCAGCAGTCGAGGACGCTCCTACGAGCAGTACTTC. Its protein product is CASSRGRSYEQYF. Full variable domain (missing parts from reference TRBV13 and TRBJ2-7): AAGVIQSPRHLIKEKRETATLKCYPIPRHDTVYWYQQGPGQDPQFLISFYEKMQSDKGSIPDRFSAQQFSDYHSELNMSSLELGDSALYFCASSRGRSYEQYFGPGTRLTVT.

This sequence joins TRBV6-6 and TRBJ2-5, with 8 positions matching TRBD1. V trimming: 5 bases; J trimming: 5 bases; junction bases outside the gene matches: 7. This CDR3 comprises 14 residues. Germline CDR1 MNHNY, CDR2 SVGAGI (reference sequence). CDR3 in amino acids: CASSPGQGGETQYF. The CDR3 DNA reads as TGTGCCAGCAGTCCCGGACAGGGTGGGGAGACCCAGTACTTC.

This sequence joins TRBV4-1 and TRBJ2-7; D assignment may be TRBD1 or TRBD2 (7 bases each). This CDR3 contains 16 residues. The V gene lost 3 bases and the J gene lost 7 bases, with 22 bases spanning the gap. Per germline, CDR1 MGHRA and CDR2 YSYEKL. The CDR3 sequence is CASSQIQGKGGIEQYF. The CDR3 nucleotides read TGCGCCAGCAGCCAGATACAGGGGAAGGGGGGGATAGAGCAGTACTTC.

Regarding this clone: Additional DNA sequences in this sample encode the identical CDR3. J is TRBJ2-1 and V is TRBV7-2, with 7 bases fitting TRBD2. V lost 3 bases and J lost 1; bases outside the gene matches: 3. The CDR3 consists of 15 residues. CDR1 SGHTA and CDR2 FQGNSA come from the germline V gene. Here the CDR3 DNA reads TGTGCCAGCAGCTTCTGGGGGGGTTCCTACAATGAGCAGTTCTTC. It specifies CASSFWGGSYNEQFF.

The rearrangement uses TRBV5-1 and TRBJ2-7, with a weak D call TRBD1 (7 bases). Germline V lookup: CDR1 SGHRS, CDR2 YFSETQ. CDR3 length: 16 residues. Trimming removed 2 bases from V and 5 bases from J, with 20 bases in between. CDR3 nucleotides: TGCGCCAGCAGCTTCACCGAACGGAGGGGGCATGACGAGCAGTACTTC. It is translated as CASSFTERRGHDEQYF.

With regard to this clone: Germline and junction disagree at one end, which may indicate a read error. The chain recombines TRBV10-3 with TRBJ2-1; D is uncertain. Germline assignment: CDR1 ENHRY and CDR2 SYGVKD. The CDR3 consists of 13 residues. The CDR3, as DNA: TGTGCCATCAGTGAGCCTTTTGAGCATGACCCCCTCTTC. Protein sequence: CAISEPFEHDPLF.

CDR3 protein: CASSLASVAGVDTQYF. The CDR3 DNA is TGTGCCAGCAGCTTAGCGTCGGTAGCGGGAGTAGATACGCAGTATTTT. The J gene is TRBJ2-3, the V gene TRBV7-9; 9 bases are shared with TRBD2. This CDR3 region has 16 residues. The V gene end was trimmed by 0 bases and the J gene end by 5 bases; junction bases not matched to a gene: 6. Looked up from germline, CDR1 is SEHNR and CDR2 is FQNEAQ (reference sequence). Full variable domain (rest looked up from reference TRBV7-9 and TRBJ2-3): DTGVSQNPRHKITKRGQNVTFRCDPISEHNRLYWYRQTLGQGPEFLTYFQNEAQLEKSRLLSDRFSAERPKGSFSTLEIQRTEQGDSAMYLCASSLASVAGVDTQYFGPGTRLTVL.